The 16 T cell receptor beta chains reported below all come from one sample, sequenced in a study of cytomegalovirus exposure and HLA in healthy donors. This PCR relied on a set of 60 Vbeta primers and 13 Jbeta primers. Some clones are missing from TCRdb's copy, which holds only in-frame ones; the method was immunoSEQ multiplex PCR. The sample consists of over 150,000 clones, around four fifths of them appearing once. The sample consisted of PBMCs. The source is a woman aged 50 to 65 in good health and CMV-seronegative.

The chain links TRBV5-1 to TRBJ2-5; TRBD1 might be the D (6 bases). V lost 4 bases and J lost 4, with 23 bases in between. This CDR3 spans 17 amino acids. Looked up from germline, CDR1 is SGHRS and CDR2 is YFSETQ. The CDR3 protein is CASSPPIVRGSLETQYF. The CDR3 nucleotides are TGCGCCAGCAGCCCCCCTATTGTCAGGGGCTCCCTAGAGACCCAGTACTTC. Full variable domain (rest looked up from reference TRBV5-1 and TRBJ2-5): KAGVTQTPRYLIKTRGQQVTLSCSPISGHRSVSWYQQTPGQGLQFLFEYFSETQRNKGNFPGRFSGRQFSNSRSEMNVSTLELGDSALYLCASSPPIVRGSLETQYFGPGTRLLVL.

The chain has TRBV18 and TRBJ1-2, with D possibly being TRBD1 (5 bases). Trimming left V 2 bases short and J 4 bases short, with 8 bases between. The CDR3 runs to 13 residues. Germline CDR1 KGHSH, CDR2 LQKENI. CDR3 nucleotide sequence: TGTGCCAGCTCACCAGAAGACAGCTATGGCTACACCTTC. Protein sequence: CASSPEDSYGYTF.

The chain couples TRBV27 to TRBJ2-1, with D possibly TRBD1 on 6 matching bases. Germline V gene data show CDR1 as MNHEY and CDR2 as SMNVEV (reference sequence). The V end was cut by 7 bases, the J end by 4 bases, with 14 bases between. The CDR3 has 14 residues. The CDR3 sequence is CASTLTRGYNEQFF. The CDR3 DNA follows: TGTGCCAGCACTCTAACGAGGGGGTACAATGAGCAGTTCTTC.

This chain uses TRBV28 with TRBJ2-3; D not certain. This CDR3 has 12 amino acids. V was cut by 2 bases and J by 3 bases, with 3 bases left in between. The germline gives CDR1 MDHEN, CDR2 SYDVKM. CDR3 sequence: CASSLTTDTQYF. In nucleotides, the CDR3 is TGTGCCAGCAGTTTAACAACAGATACGCAGTATTTT.

The chain has TRBV2 and TRBJ2-7; 9 positions match TRBD2. Germline CDR1 is SNHLY and CDR2 is FYNNEI. The CDR3 length is 14 residues. CDR3 bases: TGTGCTTCCGCCCCTCTAGCGGGAAGCGACGAGCAGTACTTC. This gives the protein CASAPLAGSDEQYF.

The J gene is TRBJ2-7, the V gene TRBV7-8; possible D gene TRBD1, 6 bases. From germline, CDR1 is SGHVS and CDR2 FQNEAQ. The CDR3 totals 14 residues. Deletions cut 4 bases from V and 2 bases from J, with 12 bases between. The CDR3 reads CASSWSTGAYEQYF. The DNA for the CDR3 is TGTGCCAGCAGCTGGTCGACAGGAGCCTACGAGCAGTACTTC.

This chain joins TRBV6-5 and TRBJ2-7, with unresolved D. V was pared by 2 bases and J by 1 base, with 12 bases between. In germline, CDR1 is MNHEY, CDR2 SVGAGI. The CDR3 totals 15 residues. The CDR3 loop reads CASSYVAEGSYEQYF. In DNA, the CDR3 is TGTGCCAGCAGTTACGTAGCAGAAGGATCCTACGAGCAGTACTTC.

The J gene is TRBJ1-5, the V gene TRBV4-3, with D possibly matching TRBD1 (5 bases). Germline-derived CDR1 and CDR2 are LGHNA and YSLEER. CDR3 size: 14 residues. The V end was cut by 6 bases, the J end by 3 bases, with 12 bases between. CDR3 in DNA: TGCGCCAGCAGTCTCGACAGTTCCAATCAGCCCCAGCATTTT. Protein: CASSLDSSNQPQHF.

The chain carries TRBV7-6 and TRBJ1-1; TRBD1 might be the D (6 bases). Germline CDR1 SGHVS, CDR2 FNYEAQ. The CDR3 is 14 residues long. V lost 5 bases to trimming and J lost 2 bases, with 12 bases between them. CDR3 region: CASSAGTRNTEAFF. The CDR3 nucleotides read TGTGCCAGCAGCGCCGGGACACGAAACACTGAAGCTTTCTTT.

This chain connects TRBV5-4 to TRBJ2-3, with a tentative D call TRBD1 (6 bases). The length of the CDR3 is 14 residues. Per germline, CDR1 SGHNT and CDR2 YYREEE (reference sequence). The germline V and J ends were trimmed by 3 bases and 2 bases, with 10 bases remaining between them. DNA for the CDR3: TGTGCCAGCAGCTCAACAGGGTCCACAGATACGCAGTATTTT. Protein sequence: CASSSTGSTDTQYF.

The V and J genes are TRBV5-1 and TRBJ2-1, with 7 bases aligning to TRBD2. After removal of 5 bases from V and 3 bases from J, the junction contained 11 bases not matched to a gene. There are 16 residues in the CDR3. CDR1 and CDR2 from the germline V gene are SGHRS and YFSETQ. The CDR3 nucleotides are TGCGCCAGCAGAGTAGGGGCGGGAGATAGCTACAATGAGCAGTTCTTC. Its protein product is CASRVGAGDSYNEQFF. The full variable domain, rest sourced from reference TRBV5-1 and TRBJ2-1, is KAGVTQTPRYLIKTRGQQVTLSCSPISGHRSVSWYQQTPGQGLQFLFEYFSETQRNKGNFPGRFSGRQFSNSRSEMNVSTLELGDSALYLCASRVGAGDSYNEQFFGPGTRLTVL.

This chain joins TRBV5-1 and TRBJ2-5; 14 positions match TRBD2. There are 16 residues in the CDR3. V gave up 4 bases and J gave up 4 bases; unmatched junction bases: 6. Germline assignment: CDR1 SGHRS and CDR2 YFSETQ. The CDR3 spells CASSRAGLAGGETQYF. CDR3 in DNA: TGCGCCAGCAGCAGGGCCGGACTAGCGGGAGGAGAGACCCAGTACTTC.

CDR3 loop: CASSPQAEPLYNEQFF. The DNA for the CDR3 is TGTGCCAGCAGCCCACAGGCAGAACCGCTCTACAATGAGCAGTTCTTC. The rearrangement links TRBV6-6 to TRBJ2-1, with a weak D call TRBD1 (5 bases). CDR1 MNHNY and CDR2 SVGAGI come from the germline V gene (reference sequence). The CDR3 is 16 residues long. Trimming left V 6 bases short and J 3 bases short, with 18 bases between.

The table lists this clone with a count of one. V usage is TRBV18 and J usage is TRBJ1-2, with 7 bases that match TRBD1. Germline V gene data show CDR1 as KGHSH and CDR2 as LQKENI. V was clipped by 4 bases and J by 3 bases; unmatched bases: 11. The CDR3 has 16 amino acids. CDR3 residues: CASSLFQGESDYGYTF. In DNA, the CDR3 is TGTGCCAGCTCACTCTTTCAGGGGGAGTCGGACTATGGCTACACCTTC.

The chain is built from TRBV5-6 and TRBJ2-7, with 9 positions matching TRBD1. The CDR3 totals 17 residues. CDR1 SGHDT and CDR2 YYEEEE come from the germline V gene. V gave up 4 bases and J gave up 2 bases; unmatched junction bases: 13. The CDR3 protein is CASSPRTGTGSPYEQYF. CDR3 DNA: TGTGCCAGCAGCCCACGGACGGGGACAGGGTCCCCCTACGAGCAGTACTTC. The full variable domain, in which reference TRBV5-6 and TRBJ2-7 provide the parts outside the CDR3, is DAGVTQSPTHLIKTRGQQVTLRCSPKSGHDTVSWYQQALGQGPQFIFQYYEEEERQRGNFPDRFSGHQFPNYSSELNVNALLLGDSALYLCASSPRTGTGSPYEQYFGPGTRLTVT.

The chain joins TRBV9 to TRBJ1-1, with D perhaps matching TRBD1 (5 bases). The CDR3 totals 15 residues. Germline-derived CDR1 and CDR2 are SGDLS and YYNGEE. Trimming removed 3 bases from V and 6 bases from J, with 18 bases in between. The CDR3 is CASSDWGGAAPEAFF. CDR3 nucleotide sequence: TGTGCCAGCAGCGATTGGGGAGGGGCCGCCCCTGAAGCTTTCTTT.